The rows below give T cell receptor beta chains drawn from one sample of a study of patients and donors after allogeneic stem cell transplantation. TCRdb ran MiXCR on the RT-PCR reads and lists one entry per CDR3 protein. The table has roughly 41,000 distinct CDR3 sequences, about 30% seen once. Input material: blood, either unsorted or a sorted T cell fraction (not recorded which). Source of these receptors: a human donor who was either an allogeneic HSCT recipient or a stem cell or donor lymphocyte infusion donor (not recorded which). It is not recorded whose cells these are; they may come from a transplant donor. The CDR3 runs from the conserved cysteine through the conserved F or W. The order of the fields is V gene, D gene, J gene, clone size, CDR3 protein, CDR3 DNA. The D gene is left open where the match is weak. Clone size is not always given. Where it is, it says once, few, many or a class for expanded clones.

TRBV15	TRBD1	TRBJ2-7	once	CATSNQGTAKSYEQYF	TGTGCCACCAGCAACCAAGGGACAGCCAAATCCTACGAGCAGTACTTC
TRBV21-1	NA	TRBJ2-7	NA	CASVSGPSYEQYF	TGTGCCAGCGTAAGCGGGCCCTCCTACGAGCAGTACTTC
TRBV28	NA	TRBJ1-5	NA	CASSGGFGQPQHF	TGTGCCAGCAGTGGAGGGTTTGGCCAGCCCCAGCATTTT
TRBV7-9	NA	TRBJ1-2	many	CASNLGRQDDGYTF	TGTGCCAGCAACTTAGGAAGACAGGATGATGGCTACACCTTC
TRBV20-1	NA	TRBJ2-7	once	CSARGPGYYEQYF	TGCAGTGCTAGGGGACCGGGCTACTACGAGCAGTACTTC
TRBV2	NA	TRBJ2-7	few	CASSEDWGSYEQYF	TGTGCCAGCAGTGAAGATTGGGGCTCCTACGAGCAGTACTTC
TRBV29-1	TRBD1	TRBJ1-2	NA	CSVGTGDKGYGYTF	TGCAGCGTTGGCACAGGGGACAAAGGCTATGGCTACACCTTC
TRBV7-2	TRBD1	TRBJ1-2	many	CASSFWRGLSYGYTF	TGTGCCAGCAGCTTTTGGAGGGGGCTATCCTATGGCTACACCTTC
TRBV9	NA	TRBJ2-1	once	CASSGRVLANNEQFF	TGTGCCAGCAGCGGGAGGGTTTTAGCTAATAATGAGCAGTTCTTC
TRBV10-3	TRBD1	TRBJ1-5	NA	CAISENDRVVQPQHF	TGTGCCATCAGTGAGAATGACAGGGTAGTTCAGCCCCAGCATTTT
TRBV20-1	NA	TRBJ2-7	NA	CSARNYEQYF	TGCAGTGCTAGGAACTACGAGCAGTACTTC
TRBV3-1	NA	TRBJ2-1	NA	CASSQRGVSSYNEQFF	TGTGCCAGCAGCCAAAGGGGGGTGAGCTCCTACAATGAGCAGTTCTTC
TRBV10-3	NA	TRBJ1-4	few	CASNLGGTNEKLFF	TGTGCCTCCAACCTCGGGGGTACTAATGAAAAACTGTTTTTT
TRBV4-1	TRBD2	TRBJ2-7	NA	CASSQGGRRLGEQYF	TGCGCCAGCAGCCAAGGCGGGAGAAGGTTGGGCGAGCAGTACTTC
TRBV4-1	TRBD1	TRBJ2-3	NA	CASSQGQGPLLGDTQYF	TGCGCCAGCAGCCAAGGACAGGGCCCCCTTCTGGGAGATACGCAGTATTTT
TRBV29-1	NA	TRBJ1-2	few	CSVRVGYGYTF	TGCAGCGTTCGGGTGGGCTATGGCTACACCTTC
TRBV12-3/TRBV12-4	NA	TRBJ2-7	NA	CASSWTPSYEQYF	TGTGCCAGCAGCTGGACACCGTCCTACGAGCAGTACTTC
TRBV9	NA	TRBJ2-5	few	CASSDQGQGVRETQYF	TGTGCCAGCAGCGACCAGGGACAAGGGGTCCGGGAGACCCAGTACTTC
TRBV4-3	TRBD1	TRBJ1-2	NA	CASSQVGQGGVSYTF	TGCGCCAGCAGCCAAGTGGGACAGGGTGGAGTGAGCTACACCTTC
TRBV12-3/TRBV12-4	NA	TRBJ2-1	NA	CASSLGSAAYNEQFF	TGTGCCAGCAGTTTAGGGTCGGCTGCCTACAATGAGCAGTTCTTC
TRBV28	TRBD1	TRBJ1-2	once	CASSFTGGGYGYTF	TGTGCCAGCAGTTTTACAGGGGGCGGCTATGGCTACACCTTC
TRBV4-3	TRBD2	TRBJ2-7	NA	CASSQGVGLGSYEQYF	TGCGCCAGCAGCCAAGGAGTGGGACTAGGCTCCTACGAGCAGTACTTC
TRBV11-2	TRBD1	TRBJ2-3	NA	CASSPGQGTDTQYF	TGTGCCAGCAGCCCAGGACAGGGAACAGATACGCAGTATTTT
TRBV3-2	NA	TRBJ2-1	few	CASSQVWLAAHNEQFF	TGTGCCAGCAGCCAAGTTTGGCTAGCGGCCCACAATGAGCAGTTCTTC
TRBV2	NA	TRBJ2-2	NA	CASSAKTPTGELFF	TGTGCCAGCAGTGCTAAAACCCCCACCGGGGAGCTGTTTTTT
TRBV5-1	NA	TRBJ1-1	few	CASSLAYRENTEAFF	TGCGCCAGCAGCTTGGCCTACAGGGAGAACACTGAAGCTTTCTTT
TRBV28	NA	TRBJ2-3	NA	CASSPDRSHTDTQYF	TGTGCCAGCAGTCCCGACCGAAGCCACACAGATACGCAGTATTTT